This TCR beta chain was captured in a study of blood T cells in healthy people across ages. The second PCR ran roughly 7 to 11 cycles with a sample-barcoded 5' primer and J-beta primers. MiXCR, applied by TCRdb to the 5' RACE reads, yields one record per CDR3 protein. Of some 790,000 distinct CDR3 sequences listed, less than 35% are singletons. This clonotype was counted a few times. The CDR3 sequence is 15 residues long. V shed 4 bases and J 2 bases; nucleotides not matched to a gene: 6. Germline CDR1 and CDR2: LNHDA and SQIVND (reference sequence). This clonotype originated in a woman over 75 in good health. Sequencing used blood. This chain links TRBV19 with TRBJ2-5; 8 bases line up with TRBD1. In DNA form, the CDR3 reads TGTGCCAGTAGTACTGGGACAGGTGGGCAAGAGACCCAGTACTTC. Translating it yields CASSTGTGGQETQYF. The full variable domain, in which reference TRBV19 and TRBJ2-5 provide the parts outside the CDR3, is DGGITQSPKYLFRKEGQNVTLSCEQNLNHDAMYWYRQDPGQGLRLIYYSQIVNDFQKGDIAEGYSVSREKKESFPLTVTSAQKNPTAFYLCASSTGTGGQETQYFGPGTRLLVL.